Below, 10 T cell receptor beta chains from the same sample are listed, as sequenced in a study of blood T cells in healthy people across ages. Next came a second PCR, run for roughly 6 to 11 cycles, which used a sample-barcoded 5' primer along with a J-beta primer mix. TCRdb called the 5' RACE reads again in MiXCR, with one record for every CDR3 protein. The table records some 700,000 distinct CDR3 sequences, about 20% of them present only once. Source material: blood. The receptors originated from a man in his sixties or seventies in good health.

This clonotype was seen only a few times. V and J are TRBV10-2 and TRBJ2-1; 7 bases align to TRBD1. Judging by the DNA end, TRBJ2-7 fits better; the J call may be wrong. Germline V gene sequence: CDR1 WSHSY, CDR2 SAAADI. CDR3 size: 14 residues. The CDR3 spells CASSHQGVPYEQYF. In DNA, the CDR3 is TGCGCCAGCAGTCACCAGGGGGTCCCCTACGAGCAGTACTTC.

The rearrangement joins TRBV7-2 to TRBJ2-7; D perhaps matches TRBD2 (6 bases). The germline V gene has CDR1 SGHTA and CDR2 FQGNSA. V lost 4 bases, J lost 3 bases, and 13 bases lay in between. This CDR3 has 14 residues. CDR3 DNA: TGTGCCAGCAGCTCGGTGGGGGGACGCTACGAGCAGTACTTC. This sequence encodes CASSSVGGRYEQYF.

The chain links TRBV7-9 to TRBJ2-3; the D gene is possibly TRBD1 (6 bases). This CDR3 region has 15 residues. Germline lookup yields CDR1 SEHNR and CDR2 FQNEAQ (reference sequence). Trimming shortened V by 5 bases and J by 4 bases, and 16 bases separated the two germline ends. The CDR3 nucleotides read TGTGCCAGCAGCACCGGACAGTGGCGTCCAGATACGCAGTATTTT. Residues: CASSTGQWRPDTQYF.

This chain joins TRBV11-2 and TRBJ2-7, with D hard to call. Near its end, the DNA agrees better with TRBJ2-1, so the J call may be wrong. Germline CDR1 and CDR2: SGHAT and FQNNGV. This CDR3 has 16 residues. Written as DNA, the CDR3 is TGTGCCAGCAGCATAGCCCTCAACCCCCGTTACAATGAGCAGTTCTTC. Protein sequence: CASSIALNPRYNEQFF.

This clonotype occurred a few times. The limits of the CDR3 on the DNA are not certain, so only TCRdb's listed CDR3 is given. This CDR3 reads CSAFGAGPEAFF. The chain recombines TRBV20-1 with TRBJ1-1; the table's D call TRBD1 went unverified against the DNA. Germline CDR1 is DFQATT and CDR2 is SNEGSKA (reference sequence). The CDR3 spans 12 residues, counting both ends.

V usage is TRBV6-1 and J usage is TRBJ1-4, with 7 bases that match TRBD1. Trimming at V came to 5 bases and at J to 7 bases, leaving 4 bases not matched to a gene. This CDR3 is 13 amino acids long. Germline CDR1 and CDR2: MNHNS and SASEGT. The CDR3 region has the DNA TGTGCCAGCAGTAGGGGGCGGCGTGAAAAACTGTTTTTT. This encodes CASSRGRREKLFF.

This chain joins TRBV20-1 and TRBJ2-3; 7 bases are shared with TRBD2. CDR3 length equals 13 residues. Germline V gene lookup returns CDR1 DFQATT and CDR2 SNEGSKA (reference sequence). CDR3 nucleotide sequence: TGCAGCCCACTAGCGAGGAGCACAGATACGCAGTATTTT. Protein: CSPLARSTDTQYF.

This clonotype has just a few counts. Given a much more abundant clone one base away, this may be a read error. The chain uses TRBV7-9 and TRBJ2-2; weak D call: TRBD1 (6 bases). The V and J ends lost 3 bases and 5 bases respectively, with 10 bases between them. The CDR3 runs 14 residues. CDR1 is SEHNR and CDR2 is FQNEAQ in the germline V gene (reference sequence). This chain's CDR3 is CASSFRQGTGELFF. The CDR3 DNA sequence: TGTGCCAGCAGCTTCAGGCAGGGGACCGGGGAGCTGTTTTTT.

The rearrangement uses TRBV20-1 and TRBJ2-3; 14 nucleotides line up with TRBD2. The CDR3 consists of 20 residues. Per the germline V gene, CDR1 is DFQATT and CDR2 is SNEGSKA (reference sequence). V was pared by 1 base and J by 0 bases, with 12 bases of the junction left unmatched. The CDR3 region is CSARGQTSGGGPLSTDTQYF. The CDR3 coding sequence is TGCAGTGCTAGAGGCCAGACTAGCGGGGGGGGACCCCTTAGCACAGATACGCAGTATTTT.

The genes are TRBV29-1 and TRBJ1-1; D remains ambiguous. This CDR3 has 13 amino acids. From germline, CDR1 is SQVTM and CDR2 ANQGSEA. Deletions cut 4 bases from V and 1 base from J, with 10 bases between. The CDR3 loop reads CSVGIGGNTEAFF. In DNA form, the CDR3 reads TGCAGCGTTGGGATCGGTGGGAACACTGAAGCTTTCTTT.